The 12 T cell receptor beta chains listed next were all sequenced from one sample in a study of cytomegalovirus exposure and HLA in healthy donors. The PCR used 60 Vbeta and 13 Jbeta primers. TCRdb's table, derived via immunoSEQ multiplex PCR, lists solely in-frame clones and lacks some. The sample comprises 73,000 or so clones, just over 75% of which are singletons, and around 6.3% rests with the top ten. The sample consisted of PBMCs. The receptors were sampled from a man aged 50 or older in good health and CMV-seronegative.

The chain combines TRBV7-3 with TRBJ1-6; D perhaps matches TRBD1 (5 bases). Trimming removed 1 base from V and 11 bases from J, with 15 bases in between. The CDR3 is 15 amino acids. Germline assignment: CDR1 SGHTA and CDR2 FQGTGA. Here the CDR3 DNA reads TGTGCCAGCAGCTTAAGCGGGGGGGGTACAACACCCCTCCACTTT. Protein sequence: CASSLSGGGTTPLHF. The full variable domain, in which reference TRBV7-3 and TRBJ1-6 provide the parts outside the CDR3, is GAGVSQTPSNKVTEKGKYVELRCDPISGHTALYWYRQSLGQGPEFLIYFQGTGAADDSGLPNDRFFAVRPEGSVSTLKIQRTERGDSAVYLCASSLSGGGTTPLHFGNGTRLTVT.

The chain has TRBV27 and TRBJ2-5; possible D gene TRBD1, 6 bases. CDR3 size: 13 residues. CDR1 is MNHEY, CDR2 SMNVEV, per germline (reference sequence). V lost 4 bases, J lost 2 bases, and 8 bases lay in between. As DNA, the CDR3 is TGTGCCAGCAGTTACAGGGTACAAGAGACCCAGTACTTC. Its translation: CASSYRVQETQYF.

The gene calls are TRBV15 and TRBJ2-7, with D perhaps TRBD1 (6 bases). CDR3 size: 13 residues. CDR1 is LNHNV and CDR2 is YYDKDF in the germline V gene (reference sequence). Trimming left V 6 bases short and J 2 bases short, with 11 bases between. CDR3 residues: CATSGDTTYEQYF. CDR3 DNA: TGTGCCACCAGTGGGGACACCACCTACGAGCAGTACTTC.

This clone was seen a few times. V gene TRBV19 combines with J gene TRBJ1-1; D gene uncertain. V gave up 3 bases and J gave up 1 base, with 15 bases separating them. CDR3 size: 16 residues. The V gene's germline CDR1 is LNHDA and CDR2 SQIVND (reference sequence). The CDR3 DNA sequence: TGTGCCAGTAGTATTAGGCCCTCAGGTTGGAACACTGAAGCTTTCTTT. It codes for CASSIRPSGWNTEAFF.

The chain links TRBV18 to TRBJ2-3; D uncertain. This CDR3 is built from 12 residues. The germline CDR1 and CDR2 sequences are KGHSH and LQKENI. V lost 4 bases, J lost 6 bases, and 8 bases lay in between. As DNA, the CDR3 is TGTGCCAGCTCACACCCCCGGGATACGCAGTATTTT. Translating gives CASSHPRDTQYF. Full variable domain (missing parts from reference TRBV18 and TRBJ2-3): NAGVMQNPRHLVRRRGQEARLRCSPMKGHSHVYWYRQLPEEGLKFMVYLQKENIIDESGMPKERFSAEFPKEGPSILRIQQVVRGDSAAYFCASSHPRDTQYFGPGTRLTVL.

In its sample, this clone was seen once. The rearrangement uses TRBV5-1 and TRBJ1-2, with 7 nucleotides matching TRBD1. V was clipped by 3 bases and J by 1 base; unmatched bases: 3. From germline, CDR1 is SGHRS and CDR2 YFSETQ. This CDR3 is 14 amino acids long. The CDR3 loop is CASSSGQSNYGYTF. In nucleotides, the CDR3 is TGCGCCAGCAGCTCGGGACAGAGTAACTATGGCTACACCTTC.

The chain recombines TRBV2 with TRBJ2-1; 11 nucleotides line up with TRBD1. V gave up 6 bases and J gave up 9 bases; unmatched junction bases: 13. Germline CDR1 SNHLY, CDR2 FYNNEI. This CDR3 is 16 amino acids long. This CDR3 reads CASRIRTGGSNGEQFF. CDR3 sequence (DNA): TGTGCCAGCAGGATTCGGACAGGGGGCAGCAATGGTGAGCAGTTCTTC.

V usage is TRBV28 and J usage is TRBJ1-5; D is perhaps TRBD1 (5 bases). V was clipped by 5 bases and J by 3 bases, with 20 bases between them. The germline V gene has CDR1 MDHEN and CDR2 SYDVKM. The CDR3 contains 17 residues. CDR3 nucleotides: TGTGCCAGCAGTCCCCAAGGAGTGGGGCAGAACAATCAGCCCCAGCATTTT. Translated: CASSPQGVGQNNQPQHF.

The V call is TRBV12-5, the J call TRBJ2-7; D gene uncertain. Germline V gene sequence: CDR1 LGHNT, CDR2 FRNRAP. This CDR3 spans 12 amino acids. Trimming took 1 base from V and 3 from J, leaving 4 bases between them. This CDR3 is CASGLGSYEQYF. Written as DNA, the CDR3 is TGTGCTAGTGGTTTGGGGAGCTACGAGCAGTACTTC.

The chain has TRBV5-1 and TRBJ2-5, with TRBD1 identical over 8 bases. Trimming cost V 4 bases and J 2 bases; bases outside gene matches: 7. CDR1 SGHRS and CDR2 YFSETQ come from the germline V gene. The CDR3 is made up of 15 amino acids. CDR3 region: CASSTGQGLQETQYF. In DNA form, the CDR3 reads TGCGCCAGCAGCACCGGACAGGGATTGCAAGAGACCCAGTACTTC.

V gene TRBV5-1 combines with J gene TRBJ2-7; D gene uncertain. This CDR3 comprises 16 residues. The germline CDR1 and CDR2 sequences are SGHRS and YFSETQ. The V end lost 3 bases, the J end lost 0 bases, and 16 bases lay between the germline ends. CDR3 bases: TGCGCCAGCAGCTACTTTCCGGGTCGGAGCTCCTACGAGCAGTACTTC. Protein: CASSYFPGRSSYEQYF.

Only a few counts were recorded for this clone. The CDR3 sequence: CASSEVPGGLVNTEAFF. CDR3 bases: TGTGCCAGCAGTGAAGTTCCGGGGGGATTGGTGAACACTGAAGCTTTCTTT. J is TRBJ1-1 and V is TRBV6-1; TRBD1 is a possible D gene (5 bases). This CDR3 region has 17 residues. Trimming took off 1 base at V and 0 bases at J, with 15 bases between the two ends. The germline gives CDR1 MNHNS, CDR2 SASEGT.